This T cell receptor (beta chain) was sequenced in a study of a mutant IDH1 vaccine in newly diagnosed glioma. Only in-frame clones appear in the TCRdb table, and some are missing; sequencing was by immunoSEQ multiplex PCR. This table has some 30,000 clones, more than 80% appearing once. Concerning this clone: Its antigen is not identified.

Stated time point: week 5, during vaccination. The vaccine gave 300 ug of a 20-mer mutant IDH1 peptide subcutaneously per dose. Specimen: PBMCs, collected from a glioma patient whose treatment included an IDH1 peptide vaccine. The source of this sequence is a man younger than 30 with glioma.

CDR3 DNA: TGTGCCAGCAGTGAAGGATATAGCAATCAGCCCCAGCATTTT. Protein product: CASSEGYSNQPQHF. J is TRBJ1-5 and V is TRBV6-1; D is unresolved. Looked up from germline, CDR1 is MNHNS and CDR2 is SASEGT. Trimming took off 1 base at V and 0 bases at J, with 4 bases between the two ends. The CDR3 length is 14 residues.